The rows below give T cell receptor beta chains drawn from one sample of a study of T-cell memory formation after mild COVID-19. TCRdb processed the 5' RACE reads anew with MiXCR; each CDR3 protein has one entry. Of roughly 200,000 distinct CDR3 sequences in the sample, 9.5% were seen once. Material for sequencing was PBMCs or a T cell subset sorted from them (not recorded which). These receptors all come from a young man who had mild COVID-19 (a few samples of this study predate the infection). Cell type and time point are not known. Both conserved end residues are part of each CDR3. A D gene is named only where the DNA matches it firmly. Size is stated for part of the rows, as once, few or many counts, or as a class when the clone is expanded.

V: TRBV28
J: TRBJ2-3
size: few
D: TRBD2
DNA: TGTGCCAGCAGTTTAGCCCCTAGCGGGTCCACGGCGCAGTATTTT
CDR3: CASSLAPSGSTAQYF

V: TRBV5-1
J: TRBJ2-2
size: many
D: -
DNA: TGCGCCAGCAGCTTGGGACAGGGAGGCACCGGGGAGCTGTTTTTT
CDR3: CASSLGQGGTGELFF

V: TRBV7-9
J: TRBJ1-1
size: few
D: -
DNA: TGTGCCAGCAGCTTAGCGGCGGGGGCTGTGAACACTGAAGCTTTCTTT
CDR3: CASSLAAGAVNTEAFF

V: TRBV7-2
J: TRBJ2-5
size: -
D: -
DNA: TGTGCCAGCAGCTTACGTTATTCTGGGGAGACCCAGTACTTC
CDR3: CASSLRYSGETQYF

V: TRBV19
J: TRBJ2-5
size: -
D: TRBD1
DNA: TGTGCCAGTAGTAAGAGACAGGGTCAGGTGGAGACCCAGTACTTC
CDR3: CASSKRQGQVETQYF

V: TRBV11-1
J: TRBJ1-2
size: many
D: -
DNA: TGTGCCAGCAGCTCCCTCAGGGACACTAACTATGGCTACACCTTC
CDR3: CASSSLRDTNYGYTF

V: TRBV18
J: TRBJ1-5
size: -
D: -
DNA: TGTGCCAGCTCACCCCGGGGTCAGCCCCAGCATTTT
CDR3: CASSPRGQPQHF

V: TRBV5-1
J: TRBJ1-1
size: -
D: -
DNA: TGCGCCAGCAGCTTCAACCGGGCGGGGGCAAGCACTGAAGCTTTCTTT
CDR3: CASSFNRAGASTEAFF

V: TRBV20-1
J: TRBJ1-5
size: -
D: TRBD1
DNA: TGCAGTGCGAGAAGACAGGGTGTGGGCAATCAGCCCCAGCATTTT
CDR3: CSARRQGVGNQPQHF

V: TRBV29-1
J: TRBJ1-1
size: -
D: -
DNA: TGCAGCGTTGAAGATTACAGAGAATTT
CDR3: CSVEDYREF

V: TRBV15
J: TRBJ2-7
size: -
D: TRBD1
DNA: TGTGCCACCAGCTCCCGTCGACAGGGCGGCCACGAGCAGTACTTC
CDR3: CATSSRRQGGHEQYF

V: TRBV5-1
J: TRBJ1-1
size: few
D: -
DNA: TGCGCCAGCAGCCCGACCCCCGTGAACACTGAAGCTTTCTTT
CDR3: CASSPTPVNTEAFF

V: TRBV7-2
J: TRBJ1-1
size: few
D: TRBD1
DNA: TGTGCCAGCAGCTTTCACCGGGACAGCGAAGCTTTCTTT
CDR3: CASSFHRDSEAFF

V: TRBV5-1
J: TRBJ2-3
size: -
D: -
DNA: TGCGCCAGCAGCTTGGGGCTAGGTGCAGATACGCAGTATTTT
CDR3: CASSLGLGADTQYF

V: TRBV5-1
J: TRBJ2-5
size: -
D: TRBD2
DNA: TGCGCCAGCAGCTCAAGCGGGGGGGCCGCAGAGACCCAGTACTTC
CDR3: CASSSSGGAAETQYF

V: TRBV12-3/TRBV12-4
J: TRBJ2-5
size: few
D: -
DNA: TGTGCCAGCAGCACCTCCTGGGGAGCCCAAGAGACCCAGTACTTC
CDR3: CASSTSWGAQETQYF

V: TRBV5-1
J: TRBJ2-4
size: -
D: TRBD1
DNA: TGCGCCAGCAGCTTGGACGGGGACAGGGGCATTCAGTACTTC
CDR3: CASSLDGDRGIQYF

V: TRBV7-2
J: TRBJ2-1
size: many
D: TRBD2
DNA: TGTGCCAGCAGCCCTAGCGGGGGCTCCTACAATGAGCAGTTCTTC
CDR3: CASSPSGGSYNEQFF

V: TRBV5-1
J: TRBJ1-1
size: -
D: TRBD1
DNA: TGCGCCAGCAGCCCGGACAGGGTAAACACTGAAGCTTTCTTT
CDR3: CASSPDRVNTEAFF

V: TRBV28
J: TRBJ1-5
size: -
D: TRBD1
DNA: TGTGCCAGCAGTTTCGGGACAGGCGCCCAATCTATACGCAATCAGCCCCAGCATTTT
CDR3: CASSFGTGAQSIRNQPQHF

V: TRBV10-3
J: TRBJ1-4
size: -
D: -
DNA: TGTGCCATCATTTCGTCAGACAGCTATAATGAAAAACTGTTTTTT
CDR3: CAIISSDSYNEKLFF

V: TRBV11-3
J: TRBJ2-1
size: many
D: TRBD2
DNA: TGTGCCAGCAGCCTAGAACGAGGGACTAGCGTAAGCAATGAGCAGTTCTTC
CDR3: CASSLERGTSVSNEQFF

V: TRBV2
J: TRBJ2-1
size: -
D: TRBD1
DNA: TGTGCCAGCAGTGAAAGGGACAGCGTTTCGGTCTTC
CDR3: CASSERDSVSVF

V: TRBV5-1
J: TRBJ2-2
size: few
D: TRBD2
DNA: TGCGCCAGCAGCTCCGTCAGGAGGGAGGGCGGGGAGCTGTTTTTT
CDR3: CASSSVRREGGELFF

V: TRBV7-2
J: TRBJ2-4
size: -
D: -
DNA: TGTGACAGCAGCTTAGAAAACCGGGGATGGAACATTCAGTACTTC
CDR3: CDSSLENRGWNIQYF

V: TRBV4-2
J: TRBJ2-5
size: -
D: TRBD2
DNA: TGTGCCAGCAGCCAACGTTCTAGCGGGGATGGTTGGTTCGAAGAGACCCAGTACTTC
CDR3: CASSQRSSGDGWFEETQYF

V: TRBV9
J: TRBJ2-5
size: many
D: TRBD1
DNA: TGTGCCAGCAGCGTAGCTCTTGAGGATTGGGCAGGGGGTTACTTC
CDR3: CASSVALEDWAGGYF

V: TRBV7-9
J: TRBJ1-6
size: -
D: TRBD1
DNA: TGTGCCAGCAGCTCACAGGGGTTCGGTTCACCCCTCCACTTT
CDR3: CASSSQGFGSPLHF

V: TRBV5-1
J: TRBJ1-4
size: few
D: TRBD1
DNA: TGCGCCAGCAGGGACAGGGATGGTGAAAAACTGTTTTTT
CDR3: CASRDRDGEKLFF

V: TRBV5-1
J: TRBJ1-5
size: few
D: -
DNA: TGCGCCAGCAGCTTGGGTAACGGTCAGCCCCAGCATTTT
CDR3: CASSLGNGQPQHF

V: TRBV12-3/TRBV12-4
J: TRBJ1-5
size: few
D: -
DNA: TGTGCCAGCAGTTCGACCGGGGGGGGCGCGGGGCAGCCCCAGCATTTT
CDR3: CASSSTGGGAGQPQHF

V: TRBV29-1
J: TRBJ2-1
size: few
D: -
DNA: TGCAGCGTCGGGGCGACGGCGAGCTCCTACAATGAGCAGTTCTTC
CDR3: CSVGATASSYNEQFF

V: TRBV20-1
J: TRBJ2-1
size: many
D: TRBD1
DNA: TGCAGTGCTAGCACTCCCGGGACAGGCTCGCATCATGAGCAGTTCTTC
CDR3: CSASTPGTGSHHEQFF

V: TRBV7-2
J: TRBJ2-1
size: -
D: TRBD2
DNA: TGTGCCAGCAGCTGGGACGGGACTACTGCTTCCAATGAGCAGTTCTTC
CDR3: CASSWDGTTASNEQFF

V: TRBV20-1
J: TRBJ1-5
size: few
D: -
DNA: TGCAGTGCTAGACCCCAGGGACGGCAGCCCCAGCATTTT
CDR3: CSARPQGRQPQHF

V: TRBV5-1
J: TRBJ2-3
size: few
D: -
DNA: TGCGCCAGCAGATTAGCCGGCTCTAGCACAGATACGCAGTATTTT
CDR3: CASRLAGSSTDTQYF

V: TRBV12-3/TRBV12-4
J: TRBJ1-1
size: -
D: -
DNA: TGTGCCAGCAGCTCGCTAATGAACACTGAAGCTTTCTTT
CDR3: CASSSLMNTEAFF

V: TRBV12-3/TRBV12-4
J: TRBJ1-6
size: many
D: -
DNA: TGTGCCAGCAGCCTTCGGGACCCTAGGGACTCACCCCTCCACTTT
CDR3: CASSLRDPRDSPLHF

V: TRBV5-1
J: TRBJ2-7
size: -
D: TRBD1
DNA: TGCGCCAGCGGCTACCAGACAGGGTCCCACGAGCAGTACTTC
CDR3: CASGYQTGSHEQYF

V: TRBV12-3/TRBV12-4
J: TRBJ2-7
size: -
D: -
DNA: TGTGCCAGCAGGCTGTCGGGTAGGCCGACCTACGAGCAGTACTTC
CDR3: CASRLSGRPTYEQYF

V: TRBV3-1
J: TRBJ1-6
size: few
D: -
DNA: TGTGCCAGCAGCCAAGATTGGTCGTCACCCCTCCACTTT
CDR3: CASSQDWSSPLHF

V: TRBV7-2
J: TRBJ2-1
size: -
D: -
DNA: TGTGCCAGCAGCTTAGTGGGCGGTGACGATGAGCAGTTCTTC
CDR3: CASSLVGGDDEQFF

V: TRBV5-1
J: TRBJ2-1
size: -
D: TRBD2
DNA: TGCGCCAGCAGCCTACGACTAGCGGGGGATAACGACAATGAGCAGTTCTTC
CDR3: CASSLRLAGDNDNEQFF

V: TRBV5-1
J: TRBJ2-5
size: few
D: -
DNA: TGCGCCAGCAGCTTGGAATTTGGAGAGACCCAGTACTTC
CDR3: CASSLEFGETQYF

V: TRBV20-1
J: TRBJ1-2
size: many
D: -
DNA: TGCAGTGCTAGAGATGGGGTTTTCGGCTACACCTTC
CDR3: CSARDGVFGYTF

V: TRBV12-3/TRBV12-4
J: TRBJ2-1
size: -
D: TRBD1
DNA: TGTGCCAGCAGCGATGACAGGGCCAATGAGCAGTTCTTC
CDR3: CASSDDRANEQFF

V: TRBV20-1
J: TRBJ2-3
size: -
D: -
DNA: TGCAGTGCTAGAGATTTCCGACCCACAGATACGCAGTATTTT
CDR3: CSARDFRPTDTQYF

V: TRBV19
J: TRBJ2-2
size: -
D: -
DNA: TGTGCCAGTAGTGCCGGACACGCCGGGGAGCTGTTTTTT
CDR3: CASSAGHAGELFF

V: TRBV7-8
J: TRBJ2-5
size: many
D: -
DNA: TGTGCCAGCAGCTTACCCCGACAGGACTCCCAGTACTTC
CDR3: CASSLPRQDSQYF

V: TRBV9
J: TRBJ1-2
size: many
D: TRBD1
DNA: TGTGCCAGCAGCGTCGACAGGGGTTATGGCTACACCTTC
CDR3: CASSVDRGYGYTF

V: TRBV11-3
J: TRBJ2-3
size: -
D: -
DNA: TGTGCCAGCAGCTTATATCAGCAAGATACGCAGTATTTT
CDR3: CASSLYQQDTQYF

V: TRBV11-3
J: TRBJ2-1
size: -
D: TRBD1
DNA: TGTGCCAGCAGCGTCTCGGACAGGCCCAATGAGCAGTTCTTC
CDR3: CASSVSDRPNEQFF

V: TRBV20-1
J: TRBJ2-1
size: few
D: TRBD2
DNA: TGCAGTGTTGCGGGGGGGCTAGATGAGCAGTTCTTC
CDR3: CSVAGGLDEQFF

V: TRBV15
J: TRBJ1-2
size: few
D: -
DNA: TGTGCCACCAGCAGAGACTGGGTTGGCTACACCTTC
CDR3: CATSRDWVGYTF

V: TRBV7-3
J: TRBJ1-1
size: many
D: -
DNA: TGTGCCAGCAGCTTAACAGCGAACACTGAAGCTTTCTTT
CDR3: CASSLTANTEAFF

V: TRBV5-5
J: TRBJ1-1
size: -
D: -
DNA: TGTGCCAGCAGCTTGTTACCGCCCGCCGGGAACACTGAAGCTTTCTTT
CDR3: CASSLLPPAGNTEAFF

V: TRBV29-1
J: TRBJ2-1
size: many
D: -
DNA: TGCAGCGCCCTATACAATGAGCAGTTCTTC
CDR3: CSALYNEQFF

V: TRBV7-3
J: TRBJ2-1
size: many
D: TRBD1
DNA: TGTGCCAGCAGAACCGGGACAGGGAACAATGAGCAGTTCTTC
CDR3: CASRTGTGNNEQFF

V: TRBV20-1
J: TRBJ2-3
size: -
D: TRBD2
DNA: TGCAGTGCTAGGGCGGCGGGGGTTGGGGATACGCAGTATTTT
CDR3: CSARAAGVGDTQYF